This TCR beta chain derives from a study of cytotoxic CD8 clonotypes in ibrutinib-treated CLL (dated by TCRdb to the early 2020s). General notes on the study: In this cohort, some 14 patients were treatment-naive and about a dozen were relapsed/refractory, while under 18 had unmutated IGHV. Responses were partial in approximately 24 patients and complete in 2; after median approximately 5.5 years follow-up, approximately 15 stayed in remission and roughly twelve progressed. Patients were still on ibrutinib when every remission and progressive disease sample was collected. The response samples were drawn at a median of roughly eleven months into treatment, with a range of about 6 to 36 months. Longitudinal samples were obtainable from 26 of the 86 participants in the trial. Cryopreserved peripheral blood mononuclear cells were obtained before treatment, at response, and at either sustained remission or disease progression. Samples averaged roughly 280,000 productive templates and approximately 100,000 productive rearrangements. The full study reports these points: At ibrutinib response clonality went up, during sustained remission it held steady, and at progression it dropped back toward baseline. Baseline clonality exceeded that of age-matched healthy donors and correlated strongly with circulating CD8+ T-cell counts. Public clonotypes were found to be uncommon and were observed to contract or remain stable during treatment; the increase in clonality was shown to reflect expansion of private clonotypes at ibrutinib response. Sampling times were not matched between patients in sustained remission and patients whose disease was progressing, and lymph node repertoires were not examined.

At the junction V is shortened by 4 bases and J by 0 bases; bases outside the gene matches: 12. CDR1 and CDR2, per the germline V gene, are SGHRS and YFSETQ. The CDR3 goes from the cysteine to the phenylalanine over 18 residues. Of all the DNA, just the CDR3 is kept, 54 bases in frame from base 1. Turning to this clone: No antigen is known for it. Base qualities are not at hand, and no much larger clone is one base apart.

On a MiSeq, deep resolution sequencing aimed for a depth between 1 in 1 million and 1 in 200,000 T cells, with each clonotype covered 10x on average. TCR beta libraries were generated with the immunoSEQ hsTCRB Kit. Under the source paper's analysis protocol: Data were analyzed with ImmunoSEQ Data Assistant and ImmunoSEQ Analyzer, with V, D and J genes assigned per IMGT definitions. Clonality, with values ranging from 0 to 1, was calculated as one minus the normalized Shannon entropy of productive rearrangement frequencies. Public clonotype analysis was restricted to overrepresented clonotypes comprising at least 0.05% of each patient's repertoire. Around 14 repertoires from age-matched healthy donors, obtained from immuneACCESS, served as clonality controls. TCRdb re-hosts the immuneACCESS table, in-frame sequences only. Its copies lack some clones; in the studies checked, an unresolved V gene accounts for under half of them, and the cause for the rest is not known. That table is the source of V, J and clone size, and D and trimming were worked out from the DNA. The sample table records some 200,000 clones; just over 70% of these occur just once. Clones ranked in the top ten supply over 5.5% of the sample.

Sample time point, as interpreted from the label and publication: 12 to 13 months on ibrutinib. Around 1.8 micrograms of genomic DNA were extracted from cryopreserved PBMCs for TCR beta library preparation. Longitudinal blood samples from CLL patients on ibrutinib monotherapy underwent high-throughput TCR beta sequencing. The patients were enrolled in a single-center, open-label phase 2 trial of ibrutinib monotherapy. The sequence was obtained from a human donor with chronic lymphocytic leukemia. The sample consisted of PBMCs, taken after 12 months of ibrutinib treatment. This chain joins TRBV5-1 to TRBJ2-3, with 9 bases in between that match TRBD2. The CDR3 is CASSAVPTSGGSTDTQYF. At the DNA level, the sequence is TGCGCCAGCAGCGCCGTTCCGACTAGCGGAGGCAGCACAGATACGCAGTATTTT. The entire variable domain, with the stretches around the CDR3 drawn from the reference TRBV5-1 and TRBJ2-3 proteins, is KAGVTQTPRYLIKTRGQQVTLSCSPISGHRSVSWYQQTPGQGLQFLFEYFSETQRNKGNFPGRFSGRQFSNSRSEMNVSTLELGDSALYLCASSAVPTSGGSTDTQYFGPGTRLTVL.